One and the same sample provided the 14 T cell receptor beta chains below, sequenced in a study of a mutant IDH1 vaccine in newly diagnosed glioma. The protocol was immunoSEQ multiplex PCR, while the TCRdb copy is restricted to in-frame clones and leaves out a portion. The data show 40,000 to 60,000 clones, around four fifths seen once. These receptors have no identified antigens. Time point denoted: week 35, safety follow-up. The investigators gave 300 ug of mutant IDH1 20-mer peptide in each vaccine dose, together with topical imiquimod. The sample here was PBMCs, taken from a glioma patient whose treatment included an IDH1 peptide vaccine. The receptors stem from a man aged 35-49 years with glioma.

The chain joins TRBV7-9 to TRBJ2-7, with 7 bases fitting TRBD1. The CDR3 covers 12 residues. The ends lost 5 bases at V and 6 bases at J; junction bases unmatched: 4. Germline V gene data show CDR1 as SEHNR and CDR2 as FQNEAQ (reference sequence). The CDR3 DNA follows: TGTGCCAGCAGCCCCAACAGGGGCGAGCAGTACTTC. Amino acid sequence: CASSPNRGEQYF.

V gene TRBV18 combines with J gene TRBJ2-3; D gene ambiguous. V was cut by 0 bases and J by 6 bases, with 16 bases left in between. CDR3 length: 16 residues. Germline V gives CDR1 KGHSH, CDR2 LQKENI. CDR3 sequence reads: CASSPPGSVIGDTQYF. DNA of the CDR3: TGTGCCAGCTCACCACCGGGCAGCGTTATAGGGGATACGCAGTATTTT.

J is TRBJ2-7 and V is TRBV5-1; D remains ambiguous. V lost 1 base and J lost 3, with 11 bases in between. Per the germline V gene, CDR1 is SGHRS and CDR2 is YFSETQ. This CDR3 is 14 amino acids long. This CDR3 reads CASSLMGSSYEQYF. Here the CDR3 DNA reads TGCGCCAGCAGCTTGATGGGCAGTAGCTACGAGCAGTACTTC.

This sequence joins TRBV30 and TRBJ1-2; D not certain. V was cut by 3 bases and J by 6 bases, with 11 bases left in between. CDR3 length equals 12 residues. Germline CDR1 GTSNPN, CDR2 SVGIG (reference sequence). The CDR3 here is CAWSDKWDGYTF. CDR3 nucleotide sequence: TGTGCCTGGAGCGATAAGTGGGATGGCTACACCTTC.

The chain carries TRBV4-2 and TRBJ2-7, with 11 positions matching TRBD2. V was pared by 2 bases and J by 6 bases, with 15 bases of the junction left unmatched. Germline lookup yields CDR1 LGHNA and CDR2 YNFKEQ. The CDR3 sequence is 18 residues long. CDR3 sequence (DNA): TGTGCCAGCAGCCAACGGGGTAGCGGGGGGGCCTTGGCAGGCGAGCAGTACTTC. It codes for CASSQRGSGGALAGEQYF.

This clone was observed a single time. The chain combines TRBV13 with TRBJ2-1; 7 nucleotides align to TRBD1. The germline CDR1 and CDR2 sequences are PRHDT and FYEKMQ (reference sequence). With V trimmed by 5 bases and J by 10 bases, 5 bases remained unmatched. The length of the CDR3 is 12 residues. CDR3 sequence reads: CASSQGVLEQFF. The DNA for the CDR3 is TGTGCCAGCAGCCAGGGGGTCTTGGAGCAGTTCTTC.

This clone rates as medium-sized (0.01 to 0.1%). This rearrangement joins TRBV5-4 to TRBJ1-6; D not resolved. Germline V gene data show CDR1 as SGHNT and CDR2 as YYREEE (reference sequence). V gave up 0 bases and J gave up 7 bases, with 8 bases separating them. The CDR3 is 14 amino acids. CDR3 in DNA: TGTGCCAGCAGCTTGGCAGTAGGAAATTCACCCCTCCACTTT. This codes for CASSLAVGNSPLHF.

The rearrangement links TRBV7-6 to TRBJ2-7; 12 bases match TRBD1. The CDR3 contains 15 residues. Germline V gene sequence: CDR1 SGHVS, CDR2 FNYEAQ. V lost 5 bases and J lost 2; bases outside the gene matches: 4. In DNA form, the CDR3 reads TGTGCCAGCAGCGAGGGGACAGGGGGCCCCTACGAGCAGTACTTC. Translation: CASSEGTGGPYEQYF.

The J gene is TRBJ1-3, the V gene TRBV2; D is unresolved. The CDR3 is 15 amino acids. V shed 3 bases and J shed 0 bases, with 9 bases lying between them. CDR1 SNHLY and CDR2 FYNNEI come from the germline V gene. CDR3 coding DNA: TGTGCCAGCAGTGAGTCGGTGAACTCTGGAAACACCATATATTTT. Translating it yields CASSESVNSGNTIYF.

The chain combines TRBV5-4 with TRBJ1-1; D remains ambiguous. The ends were cut back, 4 bases at V and 4 bases at J, with 14 bases in the middle. Germline loops: CDR1 SGHNT, CDR2 YYREEE (reference sequence). The length of the CDR3 is 14 residues. The CDR3 coding sequence is TGTGCCAGCAGCCGAAGGGAAGTGATCACTGAAGCTTTCTTT. Its protein is CASSRREVITEAFF.

The chain employs TRBV2 and TRBJ2-2, with D perhaps being TRBD1 or TRBD2 (5 bases each). The germline CDR1 and CDR2 sequences are SNHLY and FYNNEI. Trimming stripped 8 bases from V and 3 bases from J, with 7 bases between. CDR3 length: 12 amino acids. The CDR3 DNA reads as TGTGCCAGCGGGGGTGACACCGGGGAGCTGTTTTTT. Amino acid sequence: CASGGDTGELFF.

CDR3: CAWRASGQETQYF. The CDR3 DNA sequence: TGTGCCTGGAGGGCTAGCGGACAAGAGACCCAGTACTTC. The V call is TRBV30, the J call TRBJ2-5; TRBD2 matches at 7 bases. This CDR3 region has 13 residues. V lost 3 bases, J lost 2 bases, and 3 bases stayed unmatched. Germline CDR1 and CDR2: GTSNPN and SVGIG (reference sequence). The full variable domain, with the rest looked up from reference TRBV30 and TRBJ2-5, is SQTIHQWPATLVQPVGSPLSLECTVEGTSNPNLYWYRQAAGRGLQLLFYSVGIGQISSEVPQNLSASRPQDRQFILSSKKLLLSDSGFYLCAWRASGQETQYFGPGTRLLVL.

This clone is medium-sized by share. The chain joins TRBV4-2 to TRBJ1-5; a possible D gene is TRBD1 (6 bases). V lost 0 bases and J 3 bases, leaving 15 bases between the germline ends. Germline V gene data show CDR1 as LGHNA and CDR2 as YNFKEQ. The CDR3 is 17 amino acids. The CDR3 region is CASSQDQEGVNNQPQHF. The CDR3, as DNA: TGTGCCAGCAGCCAAGATCAGGAGGGGGTGAACAATCAGCCCCAGCATTTT.

This clone was detected many times. V gene TRBV5-4 combines with J gene TRBJ1-2; 7 bases map to TRBD1. V dropped 4 bases and J dropped 5; count of bases not matched to a gene: 11. The CDR3 loop spans 15 amino acids. Per germline, CDR1 SGHNT and CDR2 YYREEE (reference sequence). The CDR3 protein is CASSLPADRAYGYTF. The DNA of the CDR3 is TGTGCCAGCAGCCTCCCCGCTGACAGGGCGTATGGCTACACCTTC.